The 7 T cell receptor beta chains reported below all come from one sample, sequenced in a study of human T cells and chemical hapten exposure. Regarding time point: patch test 2, 6 weeks after DPC sensitization. Treatment meaning: therapeutic diphenylcyclopropenone sensitization with weekly scalp DPC. MiXCR, applied by TCRdb to the RACE reads, yields one record per CDR3 protein. The sample includes a few hundred thousand distinct CDR3 sequences, just under 6.5% of them seen just once. Sequencing used whole blood, obtained in connection with sensitization to the hapten diphenylcyclopropenone (DPC). The origin of the receptors is a woman between 18 and 29 years old with alopecia areata. Some clones in this sample may be carry-over from other donors' samples.

This clonotype was detected only a few times. This chain links TRBV6-2 or TRBV6-3 with TRBJ2-7, with D possibly matching TRBD2 (5 bases). Trimming cost V 8 bases and J 3 bases, with 11 bases left between them. Germline V gene sequence: CDR1 MNHEY, CDR2 SVGEGT. The CDR3 length is 12 residues. Written as DNA, the CDR3 is TGTGCCAGCGGGGTGCGGGTCTACGAGCAGTACTTC. It specifies CASGVRVYEQYF.

This clonotype was observed many times. This rearrangement joins TRBV7-2 to TRBJ1-5; TRBD1 matches at 7 bases. Germline CDR1 and CDR2: SGHTA and FQGNSA. V lost 4 bases, J lost 7 bases, and 4 bases stayed unmatched. The CDR3 runs 13 residues. CDR3 protein: CASSYRGSQPQHF. Here the CDR3 DNA reads TGTGCCAGCAGCTACAGGGGTTCACAGCCCCAGCATTTT.

This clonotype was seen many times. This chain links TRBV2 with TRBJ1-5; tentative D call: TRBD1 (6 bases). The CDR3 spans 16 residues. Germline V lookup: CDR1 SNHLY, CDR2 FYNNEI. Trimming shortened V by 4 bases and J by 6 bases, and 19 bases separated the two germline ends. CDR3 nucleotides: TGTGCCAGCAGTGTGGGACAAACTACCAGATTTCAGCCCCAGCATTTT. Its translation is CASSVGQTTRFQPQHF.

Concerning this clonotype itself: One end of the junction does not line up with germline, which may come from a read error. The gene calls are TRBV5-1 and TRBJ2-7, with TRBD1 identical over 7 bases. The CDR3 loop spans 11 amino acids. Per germline, CDR1 SGHRS and CDR2 YFSETQ. The DNA for the CDR3 is TGCGCCAGCAGCTCTACAGGGGACCCGATATTC. This gives the protein CASSSTGDPIF. Variable domain in full (rest from reference TRBV5-1 and TRBJ2-7): KAGVTQTPRYLIKTRGQQVTLSCSPISGHRSVSWYQQTPGQGLQFLFEYFSETQRNKGNFPGRFSGRQFSNSRSEMNVSTLELGDSALYLCASSSTGDPIFGPGTRLTVT.

J is TRBJ2-7 and V is TRBV5-1, with 8 bases matching TRBD2. This CDR3 is 16 amino acids long. Per germline, CDR1 SGHRS and CDR2 YFSETQ. The V segment lost 4 bases and the J segment 0 bases; nucleotides outside the gene matches: 9. For the CDR3, the DNA is TGCGCCAGCAGCCCGGAGGCGGGGGGAAGCTCCTACGAGCAGTACTTC. Translated, it gives CASSPEAGGSSYEQYF.

This clonotype was counted ten times or more. The V gene is TRBV3-1, the J gene TRBJ1-2; D not resolved. This CDR3 contains 12 residues. The germline V gene encodes CDR1 LGHDT and CDR2 YNNKEL (reference sequence). Trimming shortened V by 0 bases and J by 7 bases, and 6 bases separated the two germline ends. The CDR3 nucleotides read TGTGCCAGCAGCCAAGAGAAGTCTGGCTACACCTTC. Its translation is CASSQEKSGYTF.

V gene TRBV2 combines with J gene TRBJ2-2, with 7 bases that match TRBD1. The CDR3 totals 15 residues. Germline CDR1 reads SNHLY; CDR2 reads FYNNEI. Germline trimming cut 6 bases from V and 3 bases from J; bases unmatched to any gene: 7. The CDR3 reads CASRSGQSYTGELFF. CDR3 in DNA: TGTGCCAGCAGGTCGGGACAGAGCTACACCGGGGAGCTGTTTTTT.